One and the same sample provided the 16 T cell receptor beta chains below, sequenced in a study of regulatory T cells in long-lasting Graves disease. Indicated time point: newly diagnosed GD, antithyroid drugs for less than 3 months. Extracted PBMC RNA gave rise to the TCR library. To make TCR beta libraries, researchers used iRepertoire HTBI primers and Arm-PCR of CDR3 regions. MiXCR, applied by TCRdb to the multiplex PCR reads, yields one record per CDR3 protein. This repertoire shows about 450,000 distinct CDR3 sequences, approximately 16% found once; its top ten account for approximately 12%. This same sample was also taken into another study, of T cells in Graves' hyperthyroidism and ophthalmopathy.

The sample was peripheral blood mononuclear cells (PBMCs), taken at new diagnosis, from a patient treated with antithyroid drugs. The source of these receptors is a woman between 25 and 40 years old with Graves disease.

This clonotype occurred many times. CDR3 loop: CASSYSPLMGGAGNEQYF. The CDR3 nucleotides are TGTGCCAGCAGTTACTCGCCCCTCATGGGGGGCGCGGGTAACGAGCAGTACTTC. V is TRBV6-5 and J is TRBJ2-7; perhaps D is TRBD1 or TRBD2 (6 bases each). The CDR3 has 18 amino acids. CDR1 and CDR2 (germline): MNHEY, SVGAGI. V was pared by 0 bases and J by 5 bases, with 23 bases between.

This clonotype was counted between two and nine times. The gene calls are TRBV4-2 and TRBJ2-7; 9 bases fit TRBD2. The germline V gene has CDR1 LGHNA and CDR2 YNFKEQ. This CDR3 is built from 16 residues. Trimming removed 1 base from V and 6 bases from J; junction bases left unmatched: 10. This CDR3 is CASSQGSLAGYCEQYF. In DNA form, the CDR3 reads TGTGCCAGCAGCCAAGGGTCTCTAGCGGGATACTGCGAGCAGTACTTC.

This clonotype was seen a handful of times. V usage is TRBV30 and J usage is TRBJ2-3; 7 bases map to TRBD2. CDR1 and CDR2 from the germline V gene are GTSNPN and SVGIG (reference sequence). V dropped 2 bases and J dropped 6; count of bases not matched to a gene: 17. This CDR3 is built from 17 residues. The CDR3 region is CAWSPPAEGGPMDTQYF. In DNA form, the CDR3 reads TGTGCCTGGAGTCCCCCCGCGGAGGGAGGGCCGATGGATACGCAGTATTTT.

This clonotype has at least ten counts. The chain employs TRBV28 and TRBJ2-7; D remains ambiguous. This CDR3 comprises 14 residues. Germline V gives CDR1 MDHEN, CDR2 SYDVKM. Trimming took off 5 bases at V and 2 bases at J, with 13 bases between the two ends. The CDR3 nucleotides read TGTGCCAGCAGTCAAGGACGGGTCCCCTACGAGCAGTACTTC. It codes for CASSQGRVPYEQYF.

This clonotype was observed many times. V is TRBV5-1 and J is TRBJ2-7; D is ambiguous. The CDR3 covers 16 residues. The V gene lost 4 bases and the J gene lost 0 bases, with 17 bases spanning the gap. CDR1 is SGHRS and CDR2 is YFSETQ in the germline V gene. As DNA, the CDR3 is TGCGCCAGCAGCCACGTTGATACAGTATACTCCTACGAGCAGTACTTC. It encodes CASSHVDTVYSYEQYF.

This clonotype occurred many times. The chain links TRBV7-9 to TRBJ2-1; D not resolved. The CDR3 covers 12 residues. Germline V gene lookup returns CDR1 SEHNR and CDR2 FQNEAQ (reference sequence). Trimming shortened V by 3 bases and J by 7 bases, and 7 bases separated the two germline ends. The CDR3 sequence: CASSFTANEQFF. CDR3 DNA sequence: TGTGCCAGCAGCTTCACTGCGAATGAGCAGTTCTTC.

In its sample, this clonotype was seen many times. J is TRBJ2-7 and V is TRBV11-3; D ambiguous. The V gene lost 1 base and the J gene lost 2 bases, with 12 bases spanning the gap. CDR1 SGHNT and CDR2 YENEEA come from the germline V gene. This CDR3 has 15 amino acids. CDR3 amino acids: CASSLGSGSPYEQYF. In DNA form, the CDR3 reads TGTGCCAGCAGCTTAGGATCCGGATCCCCCTACGAGCAGTACTTC. The whole variable domain, remainder taken from reference TRBV11-3 and TRBJ2-7, is EAGVVQSPRYKIIEKKQPVAFWCNPISGHNTLYWYLQNLGQGPELLIRYENEEAVDDSQLPKDRFSAERLKGVDSTLKIQPAELGDSAVYLCASSLGSGSPYEQYFGPGTRLTVT.

This clonotype was recorded many times. J is TRBJ2-1 and V is TRBV24-1; 7 positions match TRBD2. V dropped 4 bases and J dropped 2; count of bases not matched to a gene: 7. The CDR3 is 16 amino acids. Germline CDR1 and CDR2: KGHDR and SFDVKD. CDR3 DNA: TGTGCCACCAGTGAATCCCCTAGCGGACCCTACAATGAGCAGTTCTTC. Its protein is CATSESPSGPYNEQFF.

This clonotype was recorded many times. The chain employs TRBV29-1 and TRBJ1-4; D might be TRBD1 (5 bases). The ends were cut back, 4 bases at V and 15 bases at J, with 15 bases in the middle. The CDR3 length is 11 residues. Germline CDR1 is SQVTM and CDR2 is ANQGSEA. CDR3 sequence reads: CSVALGGKVFF. CDR3 DNA sequence: TGCAGCGTTGCGTTGGGGGGAAAGGTGTTTTTT.

The rearrangement joins TRBV27 to TRBJ2-7; 10 nucleotides match TRBD2. Germline trimming cut 5 bases from V and 4 bases from J; bases unmatched to any gene: 8. The CDR3 has 15 amino acids. In germline, CDR1 is MNHEY, CDR2 SMNVEV (reference sequence). The CDR3, as DNA: TGTGCCAGCAGTCCTGGCCCGGGACTAGCGTACGAGCAGTACTTC. Its translation: CASSPGPGLAYEQYF.

This clonotype was counted many times. This chain connects TRBV30 to TRBJ1-2, with D maybe TRBD1 (5 bases). Germline CDR1 reads GTSNPN; CDR2 reads SVGIG (reference sequence). The CDR3 totals 13 residues. V was cut by 3 bases and J by 5 bases, with 13 bases left in between. The CDR3 reads CAWSPGIQYGYTF. CDR3 in DNA: TGTGCCTGGAGCCCAGGGATTCAGTATGGCTACACCTTC.

The chain combines TRBV28 with TRBJ2-1, with TRBD2 matching 8 bases. Germline-derived CDR1 and CDR2 are MDHEN and SYDVKM. After removal of 5 bases from V and 4 bases from J, the junction contained 10 bases not matched to a gene. The CDR3 covers 16 residues. The CDR3 loop reads CASSTIWTSRYNEQFF. CDR3 in DNA: TGTGCCAGCAGTACAATCTGGACTAGCAGGTACAATGAGCAGTTCTTC.

This clonotype has ten or more counts. The chain uses TRBV7-2 and TRBJ1-2; 7 bases map to TRBD1. Germline V CDR1 and CDR2: SGHTA, FQGNSA. This CDR3 is built from 13 residues. V lost 1 base, J lost 7 bases, and 3 bases stayed unmatched. The CDR3 sequence is CASSLEWDSGYTF. For the CDR3, the DNA is TGTGCCAGCAGCTTAGAATGGGACAGTGGCTACACCTTC.

This clonotype was counted a single time. Possible read error: a much larger clone is one base away. The rearrangement links TRBV3-1 to TRBJ2-7; D remains unclear. Germline V gene sequence: CDR1 LGHDT, CDR2 YNNKEL (reference sequence). The CDR3 extends over 13 amino acids. CDR3: CAGSRRNYYEQYF. The DNA of the CDR3 is TGTGCCGGCAGCCGGCGTAACTACTACGAGCAGTACTTC.

The chain carries TRBV20-1 and TRBJ2-7; D is possibly TRBD1 or TRBD2 (6 bases each). The germline V and J ends were trimmed by 3 bases and 3 bases, with 15 bases remaining between them. Germline V CDR1 and CDR2: DFQATT, SNEGSKA (reference sequence). The CDR3 has 14 residues. The CDR3, as DNA: TGCAGTGCTAGGGAGACGGGGGCGGGCTACGAGCAGTACTTC. It specifies CSARETGAGYEQYF.

The chain uses TRBV11-2 and TRBJ2-1, with unresolved D. This CDR3 is 13 amino acids long. Per germline, CDR1 SGHAT and CDR2 FQNNGV. V was clipped by 0 bases and J by 9 bases, with 9 bases between them. CDR3 amino acids: CASSLDRNSEQFF. Written as DNA, the CDR3 is TGTGCCAGCAGCTTAGACAGAAATAGTGAGCAGTTCTTC.